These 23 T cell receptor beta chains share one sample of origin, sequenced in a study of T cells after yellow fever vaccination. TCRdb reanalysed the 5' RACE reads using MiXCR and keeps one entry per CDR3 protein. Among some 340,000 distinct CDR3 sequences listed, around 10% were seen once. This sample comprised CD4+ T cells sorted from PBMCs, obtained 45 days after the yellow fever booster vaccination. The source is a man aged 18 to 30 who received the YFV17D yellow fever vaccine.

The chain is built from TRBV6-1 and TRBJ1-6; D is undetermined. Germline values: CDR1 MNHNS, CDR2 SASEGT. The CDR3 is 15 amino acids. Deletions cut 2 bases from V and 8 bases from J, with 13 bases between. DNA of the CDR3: TGTGCCAGCAGTGAACTCTCGGTGAGGGATTCACCCCTCCACTTT. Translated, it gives CASSELSVRDSPLHF.

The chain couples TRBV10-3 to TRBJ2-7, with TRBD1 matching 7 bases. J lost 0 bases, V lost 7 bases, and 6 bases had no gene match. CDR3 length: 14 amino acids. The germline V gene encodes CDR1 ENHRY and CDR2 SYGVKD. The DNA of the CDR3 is TGTGCCATCAAACCGGGACAGAGCTCCTACGAGCAGTACGTC. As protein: CAIKPGQSSYEQYV.

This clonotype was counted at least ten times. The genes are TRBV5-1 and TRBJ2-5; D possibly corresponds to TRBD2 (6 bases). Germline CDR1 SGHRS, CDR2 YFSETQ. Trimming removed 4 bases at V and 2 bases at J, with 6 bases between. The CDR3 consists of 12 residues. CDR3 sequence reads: CASSGGQETQYF. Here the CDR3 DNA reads TGCGCCAGCAGCGGGGGGCAAGAGACCCAGTACTTC.

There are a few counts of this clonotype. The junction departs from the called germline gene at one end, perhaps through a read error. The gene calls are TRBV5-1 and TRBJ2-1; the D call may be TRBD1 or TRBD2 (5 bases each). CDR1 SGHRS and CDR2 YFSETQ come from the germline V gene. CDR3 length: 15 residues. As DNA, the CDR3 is TGCGCCAGCAGCCGGGGACCCAGCTCCTACAATGAGCATTTCTTC. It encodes CASSRGPSSYNEHFF.

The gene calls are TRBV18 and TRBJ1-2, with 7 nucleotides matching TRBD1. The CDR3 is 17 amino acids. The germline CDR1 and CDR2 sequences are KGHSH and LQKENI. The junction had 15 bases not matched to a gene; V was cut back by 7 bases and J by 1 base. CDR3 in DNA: TGTGCCAGCTACGCCTACCCCCGGGACAGCTATAACTATGGCTACACCTTC. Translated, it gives CASYAYPRDSYNYGYTF.

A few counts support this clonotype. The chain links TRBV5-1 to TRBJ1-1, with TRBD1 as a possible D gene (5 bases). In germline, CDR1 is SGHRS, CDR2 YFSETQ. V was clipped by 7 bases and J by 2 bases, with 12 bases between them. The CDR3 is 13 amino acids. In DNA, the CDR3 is TGCGCCAGCTCCAAGGGACTAAACACTGAAGCTTTCTTT. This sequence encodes CASSKGLNTEAFF.

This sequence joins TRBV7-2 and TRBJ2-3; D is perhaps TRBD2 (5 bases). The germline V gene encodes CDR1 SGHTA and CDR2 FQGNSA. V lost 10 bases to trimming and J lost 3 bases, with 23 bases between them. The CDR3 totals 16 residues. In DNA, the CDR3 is TGTGCCACGTCCCAATACGGGATATTAGGGACAGATACGCAGTATTTT. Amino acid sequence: CATSQYGILGTDTQYF. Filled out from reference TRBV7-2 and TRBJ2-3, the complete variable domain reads GAGVSQSPSNKVTEKGKDVELRCDPISGHTALYWYRQSLGQGLEFLIYFQGNSAPDKSGLPSDRFSAERTGGSVSTLTIQRTQQEDSAVYLCATSQYGILGTDTQYFGPGTRLTVL.

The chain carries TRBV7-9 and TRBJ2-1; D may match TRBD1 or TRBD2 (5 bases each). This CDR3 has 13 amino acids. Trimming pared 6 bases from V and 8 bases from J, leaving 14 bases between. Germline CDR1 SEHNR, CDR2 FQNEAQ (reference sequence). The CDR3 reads CASSRGLGDEQFF. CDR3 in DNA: TGTGCCAGCAGTAGAGGGTTGGGGGATGAGCAGTTCTTC.

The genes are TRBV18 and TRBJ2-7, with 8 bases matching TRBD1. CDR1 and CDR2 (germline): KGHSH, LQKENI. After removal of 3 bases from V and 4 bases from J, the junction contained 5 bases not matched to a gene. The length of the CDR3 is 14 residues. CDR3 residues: CASSPLGQDYEQYV. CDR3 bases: TGTGCCAGCTCACCCTTGGGACAGGATTACGAGCAGTACGTC.

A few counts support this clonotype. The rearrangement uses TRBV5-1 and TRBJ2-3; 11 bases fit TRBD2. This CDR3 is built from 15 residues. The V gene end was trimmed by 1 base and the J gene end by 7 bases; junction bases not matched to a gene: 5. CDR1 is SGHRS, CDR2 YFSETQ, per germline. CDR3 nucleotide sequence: TGCGCCAGCAGCTTGATAGCGGGGGGGCTTAATACGCAGTATTTT. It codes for CASSLIAGGLNTQYF.

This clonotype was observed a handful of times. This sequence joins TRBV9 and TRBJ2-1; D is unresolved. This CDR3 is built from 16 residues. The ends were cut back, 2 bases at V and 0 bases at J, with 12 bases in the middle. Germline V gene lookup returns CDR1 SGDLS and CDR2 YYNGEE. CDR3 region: CASSVGWAPSYNEQFF. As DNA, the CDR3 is TGTGCCAGCAGCGTGGGGTGGGCACCCTCCTACAATGAGCAGTTCTTC.

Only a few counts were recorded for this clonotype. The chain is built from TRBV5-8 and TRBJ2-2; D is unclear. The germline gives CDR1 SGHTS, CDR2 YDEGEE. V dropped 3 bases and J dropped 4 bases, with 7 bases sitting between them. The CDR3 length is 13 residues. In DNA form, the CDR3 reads TGTGCCAGCAGCTCAATTCCCACCGGGGAGCTGTTTTTT. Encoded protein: CASSSIPTGELFF.

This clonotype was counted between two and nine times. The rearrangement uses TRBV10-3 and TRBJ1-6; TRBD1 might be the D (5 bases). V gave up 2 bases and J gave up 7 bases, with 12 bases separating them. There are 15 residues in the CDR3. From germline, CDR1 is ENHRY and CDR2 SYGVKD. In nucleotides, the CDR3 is TGTGCCATCAGTGAGGTGGGGGGAAAAAATTCACCCCTCCACTTT. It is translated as CAISEVGGKNSPLHF.

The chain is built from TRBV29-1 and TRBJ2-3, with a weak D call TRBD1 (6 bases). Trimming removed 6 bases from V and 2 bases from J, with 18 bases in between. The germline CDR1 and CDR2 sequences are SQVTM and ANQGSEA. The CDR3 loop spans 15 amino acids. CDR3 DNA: TGCAGCGTGTGGTGGAATACAGGGAACACAGATACGCAGTATTTT. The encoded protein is CSVWWNTGNTDTQYF.

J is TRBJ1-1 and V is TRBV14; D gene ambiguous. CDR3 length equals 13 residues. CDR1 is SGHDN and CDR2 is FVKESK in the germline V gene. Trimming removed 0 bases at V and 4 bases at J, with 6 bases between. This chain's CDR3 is CASSQEFSTEAFF. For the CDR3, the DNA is TGTGCCAGCAGCCAAGAATTCTCCACTGAAGCTTTCTTT. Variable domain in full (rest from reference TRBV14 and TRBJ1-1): EAGVTQFPSHSVIEKGQTVTLRCDPISGHDNLYWYRRVMGKEIKFLLHFVKESKQDESGMPNNRFLAERTGGTYSTLKVQPAELEDSGVYFCASSQEFSTEAFFGQGTRLTVV.

The CDR3 DNA follows: TGTGCCAGCGGCCAGAGGGGGGCCTACGAGCAGTACTTC. The encoded protein is CASGQRGAYEQYF. The chain has TRBV7-6 and TRBJ2-7; D is possibly TRBD1 or TRBD2 (6 bases each). This CDR3 comprises 13 residues. V was shortened by 8 bases and J by 2 bases, with 13 bases between the two germline ends. Germline CDR1 is SGHVS and CDR2 is FNYEAQ.

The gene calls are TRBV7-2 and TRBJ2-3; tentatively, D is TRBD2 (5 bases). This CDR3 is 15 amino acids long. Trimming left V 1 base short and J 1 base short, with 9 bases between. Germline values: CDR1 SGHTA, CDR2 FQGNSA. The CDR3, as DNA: TGTGCCAGCAGCTTAGGCCTAGCCCGCACAGATACGCAGTATTTT. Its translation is CASSLGLARTDTQYF.

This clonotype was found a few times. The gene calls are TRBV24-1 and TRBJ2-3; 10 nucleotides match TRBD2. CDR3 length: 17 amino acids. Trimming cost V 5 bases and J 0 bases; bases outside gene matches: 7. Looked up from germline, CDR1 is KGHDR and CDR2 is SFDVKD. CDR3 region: CATSGPASGSSTDTQYF. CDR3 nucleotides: TGTGCCACCAGTGGCCCCGCTAGCGGGAGTAGCACAGATACGCAGTATTTT.

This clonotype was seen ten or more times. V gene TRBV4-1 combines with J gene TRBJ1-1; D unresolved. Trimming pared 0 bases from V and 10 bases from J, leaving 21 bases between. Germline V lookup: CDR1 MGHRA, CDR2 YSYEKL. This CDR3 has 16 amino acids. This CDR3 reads CASSQEMKNKGRVAFF. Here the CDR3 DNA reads TGCGCCAGCAGCCAAGAGATGAAAAACAAGGGCCGGGTAGCTTTCTTT.

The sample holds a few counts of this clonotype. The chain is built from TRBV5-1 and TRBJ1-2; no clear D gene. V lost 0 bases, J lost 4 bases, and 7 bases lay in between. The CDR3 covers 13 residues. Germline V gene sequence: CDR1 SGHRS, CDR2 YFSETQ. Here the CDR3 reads CASSLAEIYGYTF. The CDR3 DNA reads TGCGCCAGCAGCTTGGCGGAGATCTATGGCTACACCTTC.

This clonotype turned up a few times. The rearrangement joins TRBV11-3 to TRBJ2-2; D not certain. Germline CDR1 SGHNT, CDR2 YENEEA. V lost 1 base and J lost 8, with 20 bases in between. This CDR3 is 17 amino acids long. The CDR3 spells CASSLVRGSRRIGELFF. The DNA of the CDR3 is TGTGCCAGCAGCTTAGTTAGAGGTTCCAGGCGAATTGGGGAGCTGTTTTTT.

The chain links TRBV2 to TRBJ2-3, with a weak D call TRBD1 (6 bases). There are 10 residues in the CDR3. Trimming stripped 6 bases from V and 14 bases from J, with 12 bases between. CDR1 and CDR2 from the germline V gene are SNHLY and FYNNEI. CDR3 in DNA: TGTGCCAGCAGCCAGGGGACACTGTATTTT. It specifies CASSQGTLYF.

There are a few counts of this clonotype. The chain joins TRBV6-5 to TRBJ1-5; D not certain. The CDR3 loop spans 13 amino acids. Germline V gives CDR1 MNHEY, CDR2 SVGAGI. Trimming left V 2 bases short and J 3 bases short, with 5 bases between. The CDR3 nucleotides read TGTGCCAGCAGTTACGAGGTCAATCAGCCCCAGCATTTT. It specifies CASSYEVNQPQHF.